Listed below are T cell receptor beta chains from one sample, sequenced in a study of blood T cells in healthy people across ages. One entry per CDR3 protein, called by TCRdb with MiXCR from the 5' RACE reads. The repertoire includes about 1.4 million distinct CDR3 sequences, around 55% of them detected once, and 6.5% to 8% sits in the top ten. The sample was blood. The receptor set was obtained from a man aged 18 to 30 in good health. CDR3s include the opening cysteine and the closing phenylalanine or tryptophan. A D gene is named only where the DNA matches it firmly. Not every row has a clone size; where given, it reads once, few, many or a size class.

TRBV4-1,once,NA,TRBJ2-7,CASSQEGGPYNEQYF,TGCGCCAGCAGCCAAGAGGGGGGGCCCTACAATGAGCAGTACTTC
TRBV6-5,NA,NA,TRBJ2-5,CASSPTSGIQETQYF,TGTGCCAGCAGTCCTACGTCAGGGATCCAAGAGACCCAGTACTTC
TRBV18,NA,NA,TRBJ1-1,CASSRADVLNTEAFF,TGTGCCAGCTCCCGAGCGGACGTCCTGAACACTGAAGCTTTCTTT
TRBV6-5,once,NA,TRBJ1-2,CASVWSGSTDQIGDGYTF,TGTGCCAGCGTTTGGTCCGGGTCGACGGATCAAATAGGGGATGGCTACACCTTC
TRBV12-3/TRBV12-4,NA,NA,TRBJ2-1,CASSFHFSDEYNEQFF,TGTGCCAGCAGTTTTCACTTTTCGGACGAGTACAATGAGCAGTTCTTC
TRBV7-6,NA,TRBD1,TRBJ2-7,CASSNRQGIDEQYF,TGTGCCAGCAGCAACCGACAGGGTATCGACGAGCAGTACTTC
TRBV5-1,few,TRBD1,TRBJ2-5,CASSLIEGAGTQYF,TGCGCCAGCAGCTTGATCGAGGGGGCCGGGACCCAGTACTTC
TRBV12-3/TRBV12-4,few,NA,TRBJ1-4,CASSLRDELFF,TGTGCCAGCAGTCTCAGGGACGAACTGTTTTTT
TRBV29-1,NA,NA,TRBJ2-3,CSVEDRRGGTDTQYF,TGCAGCGTTGAGGATCGGAGGGGTGGCACAGATACGCAGTATTTT
TRBV7-9,few,TRBD2,TRBJ2-4,CASSPPPGAGAAINIQYF,TGTGCCAGCAGCCCCCCTCCGGGAGCGGGAGCCGCAATAAACATTCAGTACTTC
TRBV6-2/TRBV6-3,few,TRBD2,TRBJ2-7,CASTSGGEQYF,TGTGCCAGCACCTCGGGGGGAGAGCAGTACTTC
TRBV6-5,NA,TRBD1,TRBJ2-5,CASSRTGRGETQYF,TGTGCCAGCAGTCGGACAGGGCGGGGAGAGACCCAGTACTTC
TRBV4-1,few,NA,TRBJ2-3,CASSLRTAGDTQYF,TGCGCCAGCAGCTTACGGACAGCGGGGGATACGCAGTATTTT
TRBV5-5,once,TRBD1,TRBJ2-2,CASGTGESGELFF,TGTGCCAGCGGGACAGGGGAGAGCGGGGAGCTGTTTTTT
TRBV3-1,few,TRBD2,TRBJ2-1,CASSPAGWNDEQFF,TGTGCCAGCAGCCCAGCGGGGTGGAACGATGAGCAGTTCTTC
TRBV20-1,NA,TRBD2,TRBJ2-1,CSARAPPSGLAEGSYNEQFF,TGCAGTGCTAGAGCACCCCCCTCAGGACTAGCGGAGGGGTCTTACAATGAGCAGTTCTTC
TRBV7-2,once,NA,TRBJ2-5,CASSLLVRETQYF,TGTGCCAGCAGCTTACTAGTTCGGGAGACCCAGTACTTC
TRBV5-1,few,TRBD2,TRBJ2-7,CASSQTPGLADSYEQYF,TGCGCCAGCAGCCAAACCCCGGGACTAGCGGACTCCTACGAGCAGTACTTC
TRBV2,NA,TRBD1,TRBJ1-2,CASSTGQGAYYGYTF,TGTGCCAGCAGTACAGGACAGGGGGCATACTATGGCTACACCTTC
TRBV4-3,NA,NA,TRBJ2-6,CASSQERVGANVLTF,TGCGCCAGCAGCCAAGAACGCGTCGGGGCCAACGTCCTGACTTTC
TRBV7-2,NA,TRBD2,TRBJ2-1,CASSVRLAGRNEQFF,TGTGCCAGCAGCGTTCGACTAGCGGGACGGAATGAGCAGTTCTTC
TRBV5-1,NA,NA,TRBJ1-1,CASSLPGRKNTEAFF,TGCGCCAGCAGCTTGCCTGGGCGTAAGAACACTGAAGCTTTCTTT
TRBV27,few,NA,TRBJ2-1,CASSLRLVPSSYNEQFF,TGTGCCAGCAGTTTACGACTAGTTCCCAGCTCCTACAATGAGCAGTTCTTC
TRBV29-1,NA,TRBD1,TRBJ2-2,CSVRGYEDGELFF,TGCAGCGTCAGGGGGTACGAGGACGGGGAGCTGTTTTTT
TRBV20-1,NA,NA,TRBJ1-1,CSARGEREMNTEAFF,TGCAGTGCTAGAGGTGAAAGAGAAATGAACACTGAAGCTTTCTTT
TRBV12-3/TRBV12-4,few,NA,TRBJ2-3,CASTGPGTDTQYF,TGTGCCAGCACGGGACCCGGGACAGATACGCAGTATTTT
TRBV27,NA,NA,TRBJ1-4,CASSLGLGRLNEKLFF,TGTGCCAGCAGTTTAGGTTTGGGCCGCCTCAATGAAAAACTGTTTTTT
TRBV27,NA,NA,TRBJ1-2,CASSPTQGSYGYTF,TGTGCCAGCAGTCCCACACAGGGTAGCTATGGCTACACCTTC
TRBV2,NA,NA,TRBJ2-4,CASRGLKGAKNIQYF,TGTGCCAGTCGGGGTCTGAAGGGAGCCAAAAACATTCAGTACTTC
TRBV7-9,few,NA,TRBJ2-5,CASSPSGLPEETQYF,TGTGCCAGCAGCCCGTCTGGGCTACCTGAAGAGACCCAGTACTTC
TRBV4-1,few,TRBD1,TRBJ1-4,CASSQGDRVNEKLFF,TGCGCCAGCAGCCAAGGGGACAGGGTGAATGAAAAACTGTTTTTT
TRBV2,NA,NA,TRBJ1-1,CASSGRNTEAFF,TGTGCCAGTAGCGGAAGGAACACTGAAGCTTTCTTT
TRBV27,many,NA,TRBJ2-1,CASSLQGSYNEQFF,TGTGCCAGCAGTCTACAGGGTTCCTACAATGAGCAGTTCTTC
TRBV29-1,NA,TRBD2,TRBJ2-3,CSVDGLAGFTDTQYF,TGCAGCGTTGATGGGCTAGCGGGATTCACAGATACGCAGTATTTT
TRBV6-2/TRBV6-3,few,TRBD1,TRBJ2-1,CASILDRGTYNEQFF,TGTGCCAGCATCTTGGACAGGGGAACTTACAATGAGCAGTTCTTC
TRBV28,NA,TRBD1,TRBJ1-6,CASREAYGTGEVALHF,TGTGCCAGCAGGGAGGCTTATGGGACAGGGGAAGTGGCCCTCCACTTT
TRBV3-1,NA,NA,TRBJ2-1,CASSVRGENEQFF,TGTGCCAGCAGCGTAAGAGGGGAGAATGAGCAGTTCTTC
TRBV29-1,few,TRBD1,TRBJ1-2,CSVSSGTAIYGYTF,TGCAGCGTTAGTTCCGGGACAGCTATCTATGGCTACACCTTC
TRBV12-3/TRBV12-4,once,NA,TRBJ1-2,CASSWGQGTDGYTF,TGTGCCAGCAGTTGGGGGCAGGGGACCGATGGCTACACCTTC
TRBV24-1,NA,NA,TRBJ1-2,CATSDLTRNYGYTF,TGTGCCACCAGTGATTTGACAAGAAACTATGGCTACACCTTC
TRBV4-1,NA,NA,TRBJ1-1,CASSQEPNSNTEAFF,TGCGCCAGCAGCCAAGAACCCAACTCGAACACTGAAGCTTTCTTT
TRBV10-3,NA,NA,TRBJ1-5,CAISVDRSNQPQHF,TGTGCCATCAGCGTGGACAGAAGCAATCAGCCCCAGCATTTT
TRBV27,NA,TRBD1,TRBJ2-3,CASSEIRTGGTDTQYF,TGTGCCAGCAGCGAAATAAGGACAGGGGGCACAGATACGCAGTATTTT
TRBV7-9,few,NA,TRBJ2-7,CASSLVDSEQYF,TGTGCCAGCAGCTTAGTAGACAGCGAGCAGTACTTC
TRBV29-1,NA,TRBD1,TRBJ2-5,CSVGRTGGNNEQYF,TGCAGCGTTGGGAGGACAGGGGGAAACAATGAGCAGTACTTC
TRBV6-2/TRBV6-3,NA,NA,TRBJ2-7,CASSWGSIPVPQYF,TGTGCCAGCAGTTGGGGGTCGATTCCGGTTCCCCAGTACTTC
TRBV13,NA,TRBD2,TRBJ2-7,CASSFSGTSYEQYF,TGTGCCAGCAGCTTTAGCGGGACCTCCTACGAGCAGTACTTC
TRBV7-2,once,TRBD1,TRBJ1-2,CASSLRGGVRGYTF,TGTGCCAGCAGCTTAAGAGGGGGCGTACGTGGCTACACCTTC
TRBV4-1,NA,TRBD1,TRBJ2-5,CASSQGVYQGEFQETQYF,TGCGCCAGCAGCCAGGGGGTTTATCAGGGGGAATTCCAAGAGACCCAGTACTTC
TRBV28,NA,TRBD1,TRBJ2-3,CASTLQGRSTDTQYF,TGTGCCAGCACCCTACAGGGGAGAAGCACAGATACGCAGTATTTT
TRBV12-3/TRBV12-4,NA,TRBD1,TRBJ2-7,CASSYTGQGVYEQYF,TGTGCCAGCAGCTACACGGGACAGGGGGTCTACGAGCAGTACTTC
TRBV12-3/TRBV12-4,once,TRBD1,TRBJ2-1,CANTDRDRGYNEQFF,TGTGCCAACACCGACCGGGACAGGGGCTACAATGAGCAGTTCTTC
TRBV20-1,NA,NA,TRBJ2-1,CSASAINSYNEQFF,TGCAGTGCTAGTGCTATTAACTCCTACAATGAGCAGTTCTTC
TRBV15,NA,NA,TRBJ2-6,CATSREGFAPISGANVLTF,TGTGCCACCAGCAGAGAGGGTTTCGCTCCAATCTCTGGGGCCAACGTCCTGACTTTC